This TCR beta chain stems from a study of OX40 agonist ivuxolimab in advanced cancers. Study-level background: Participants, 82.7% male, averaged roughly 60 years of age, ranging from roughly 23 to 80. Study-wide points: CD8+ T cells showed, on average, more clonal expansion than CD4+ cells. CD4+ and CD8+ blood T cells expanded clonally by week 6 at 0.1 to 3.0 mg/kg. Expanded peripheral T cells had an undetermined antigen specificity.

Trimming cost V 0 bases and J 6 bases, with 10 bases left between them. The CDR3 length is 13 residues. Germline V CDR1 and CDR2: SGHRS, YFSETQ. Measured with immunoSEQ multiplex PCR; TCRdb has only the in-frame clones, and not every one. The sample records 11,000 to 15,000 clones, about 75% being singletons. To note about this clone: What it recognizes is unknown.

V usage is TRBV5-1 and J usage is TRBJ2-7, with D tentatively TRBD2 (6 bases). The sample consisted of CD4+ or CD8+ T cells sorted from blood, taken in a trial of the OX40 agonist ivuxolimab. This receptor was identified in an adult with an advanced solid tumor such as melanoma, head and neck, liver or kidney cancer. This chain's CDR3 is CASSLAGGREQYF. In nucleotides, the CDR3 is TGCGCCAGCAGCTTGGCCGGAGGGCGCGAGCAGTACTTC. The complete variable domain, with remaining parts taken from reference TRBV5-1 and TRBJ2-7, reads KAGVTQTPRYLIKTRGQQVTLSCSPISGHRSVSWYQQTPGQGLQFLFEYFSETQRNKGNFPGRFSGRQFSNSRSEMNVSTLELGDSALYLCASSLAGGREQYFGPGTRLTVT.